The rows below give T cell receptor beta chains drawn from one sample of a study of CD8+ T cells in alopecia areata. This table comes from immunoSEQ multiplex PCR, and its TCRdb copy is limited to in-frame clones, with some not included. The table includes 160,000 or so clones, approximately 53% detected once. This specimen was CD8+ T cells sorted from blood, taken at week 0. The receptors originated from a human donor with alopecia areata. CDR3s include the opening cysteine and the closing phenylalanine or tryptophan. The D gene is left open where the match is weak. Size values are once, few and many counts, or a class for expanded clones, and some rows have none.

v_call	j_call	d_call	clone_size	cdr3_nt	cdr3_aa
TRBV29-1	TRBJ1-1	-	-	TGCAGCGTTGACCTGTTATCGGTGAGGGGTACTGAAGCTTTCTTT	CSVDLLSVRGTEAFF
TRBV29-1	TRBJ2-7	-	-	TGCAGCGTTGTGTTCGGGTCCTCCTACGAGCAGTACTTC	CSVVFGSSYEQYF
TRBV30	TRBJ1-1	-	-	TGTGCCTGGAGTATGGGGGGCACTGAAGCTTTCTTT	CAWSMGGTEAFF
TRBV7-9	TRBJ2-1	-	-	TGTGCCAGCAGCTCATCACTGGTCCCTGAGCAGTTCTTC	CASSSSLVPEQFF
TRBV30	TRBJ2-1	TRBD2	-	TGTGCCTGGAGTGTACACAGCGGGGGAGGATTCAATGAGCAGTTCTTC	CAWSVHSGGGFNEQFF
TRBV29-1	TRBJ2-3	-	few	TGCAGCGTTGCACAGGGTAGGGGCTCGAACGCAGATACGCAGTATTTT	CSVAQGRGSNADTQYF
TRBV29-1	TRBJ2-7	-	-	TGCAGCGTTGAAGATAAAGGGGCCGAGCAGTACTTC	CSVEDKGAEQYF
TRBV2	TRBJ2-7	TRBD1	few	TGTGCCAGCAGCTTGGACAGGTCCAGAGGATTC	CASSLDRSRGF
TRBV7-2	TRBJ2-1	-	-	TGTGCCAGCAGCTTAGAAAGTATCGGCGATGAGCAGTTCTTC	CASSLESIGDEQFF
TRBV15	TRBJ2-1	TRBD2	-	TGTGCCACCAGCAGAGACATCCCGGCGGGGGAAGCCTACAATGAGCAGTTCTTC	CATSRDIPAGEAYNEQFF
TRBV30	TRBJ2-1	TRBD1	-	TGTGCCTGGAGTGTACAGGGGGCTGAGCAGTTCTTC	CAWSVQGAEQFF
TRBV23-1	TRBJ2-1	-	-	TGCGCCCCGAATAATGAGCAGTTCTTC	CAPNNEQFF
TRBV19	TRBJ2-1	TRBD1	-	TGTGCCAGTAGTATTGGGACAGGGGCGAACAATGAGCAGTTCTTC	CASSIGTGANNEQFF
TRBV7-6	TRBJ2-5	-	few	TGTGCCAGCAGCTTACGGGCCGACCAAGAGACCCAGTACTTC	CASSLRADQETQYF
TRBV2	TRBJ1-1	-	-	TGTGCCAGCAGTGAAGGGGTACTGGACACTGAAGCTTTCTTT	CASSEGVLDTEAFF
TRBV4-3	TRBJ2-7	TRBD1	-	TGCGCCAGCAGCCAAGAGACAGGGGGGACCTACGAGCAGTACTTC	CASSQETGGTYEQYF
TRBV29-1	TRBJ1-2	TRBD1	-	TGCAGCGCCATGACAGGGCGGGATGGCTACACCTTC	CSAMTGRDGYTF
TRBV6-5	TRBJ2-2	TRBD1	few	TGTGCCAGCAGTTACAGGGGGCGCGACACCGGGGAGCTGTTTTTT	CASSYRGRDTGELFF
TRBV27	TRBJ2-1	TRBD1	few	TGTGCCAGCAGTATTACGGGACAGGGAAACAATGAGCAGTTCTTC	CASSITGQGNNEQFF
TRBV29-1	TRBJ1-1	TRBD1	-	TGCAGCGTGCCCGGGACAGGGGAGGTTGAAGCTTTCTTT	CSVPGTGEVEAFF
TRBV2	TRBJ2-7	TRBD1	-	TGTGCCAGCTTTAAGGGGGACAGGGTACACGAGCAGTACTTC	CASFKGDRVHEQYF
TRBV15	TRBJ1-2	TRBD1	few	TGTGCCACCAGCAGAGGACAGGGGGCGCCTATCTATGGCTACACCTTC	CATSRGQGAPIYGYTF
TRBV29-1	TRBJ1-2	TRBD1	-	TGCAGCGTTGAAGACCCGGGACAGGAGAACTATGGCTACACCTTC	CSVEDPGQENYGYTF
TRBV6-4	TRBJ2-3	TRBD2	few	TGTGCCAGCAGTGACTCGGGACTAGCGGGGGGGCCGCAGTATTTT	CASSDSGLAGGPQYF
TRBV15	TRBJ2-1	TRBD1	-	TGTGCCACCAGCAGAAACAAGGGGGCGTACAATGAGCAGTTCTTC	CATSRNKGAYNEQFF
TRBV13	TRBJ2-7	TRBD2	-	TGTGCCAGCAGCACGCTTGGGACTAGCGGGGCTATTCCCTCCTACGAGCAGTACTTC	CASSTLGTSGAIPSYEQYF
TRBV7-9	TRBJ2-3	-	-	TGTGCCAGCAGCTACTCTCCAGATACGCAGTATTTT	CASSYSPDTQYF
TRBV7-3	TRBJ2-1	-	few	TGTGCCAGCAGCCACGGACGAGCCTCCTACAATGAGCAGTTCTTC	CASSHGRASYNEQFF
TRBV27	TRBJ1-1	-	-	TGTGCCAGCAGAAGGAGTATTGGGGAAGCTTTCTTT	CASRRSIGEAFF
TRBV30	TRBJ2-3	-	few	TGTGCCTGGATGCCAGGGTATTTGGATACGCAGTATTTT	CAWMPGYLDTQYF
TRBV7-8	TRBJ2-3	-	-	TGTGCCAGCAGCTTAGAGGGAGATACGCAGTATTTT	CASSLEGDTQYF
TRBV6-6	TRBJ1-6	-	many	TGTGCCAGCAGTTACCTTCAGCGCGAGGGAAATTCACCCCTCCACTTT	CASSYLQREGNSPLHF
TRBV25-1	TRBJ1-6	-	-	TGTGCCGCGGGGTCTTTCAATTCACCCCTCCACTTT	CAAGSFNSPLHF
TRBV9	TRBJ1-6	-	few	TGTGCCAGCAGCGCCGGGATTGTAGGTGGTTCACCCCTCCACTTT	CASSAGIVGGSPLHF
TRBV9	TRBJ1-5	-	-	TGTGCCAGCAGCGGAGAAGGAGAGGAACAGCCCCAGCATTTT	CASSGEGEEQPQHF
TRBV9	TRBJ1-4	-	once	TGTGCCAGCAGCGCCCCTAACACAGAAAAACTGTTTTTT	CASSAPNTEKLFF
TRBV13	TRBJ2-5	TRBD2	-	TGTGCCAGCAGCTATACAGCGGGGGTGGAGACCCAGTACTTC	CASSYTAGVETQYF
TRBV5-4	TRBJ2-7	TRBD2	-	TGTGCCAGCAGCCGATTTGGCCAGCGGGACGCGGAGCAGTACTTC	CASSRFGQRDAEQYF
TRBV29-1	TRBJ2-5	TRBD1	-	TGCAGCGTGGAGACGAGGGGGCCCGCCGGGACCCAGTACTTC	CSVETRGPAGTQYF
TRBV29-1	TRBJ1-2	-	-	TGCAGCGTTCAGGGGCGGAACTATGGCTACACCTTC	CSVQGRNYGYTF
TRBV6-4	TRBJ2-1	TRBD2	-	TGTGCCAGCAGCGACCTACTAGCGGGGATAGGAACCGTCGAGAGGGGCAATGAGCAGTTCTTC	CASSDLLAGIGTVERGNEQFF
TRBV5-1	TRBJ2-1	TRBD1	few	TGCGCCAGCAGCTCCAGACAGGGGTTAGACAATGAGCAGTTCTTC	CASSSRQGLDNEQFF
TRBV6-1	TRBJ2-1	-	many	TGTGCCAGCAGGACCAGGAGTCAGCTCCCCAATGAGCAGTTCTTC	CASRTRSQLPNEQFF
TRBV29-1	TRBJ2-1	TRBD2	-	TGCACCATTAGATACGGGGGGACCTCCTACAATGAGCAGTTCTTC	CTIRYGGTSYNEQFF
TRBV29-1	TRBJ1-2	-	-	TGCAGCGTAGACGACAGTAAGGGAAAGGGTCGAGGCTACACCTTC	CSVDDSKGKGRGYTF
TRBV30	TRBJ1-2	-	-	TGTGCCTGGAGTACAGGGAACTATGGCTACACCTTC	CAWSTGNYGYTF